The rows below give T cell receptor beta chains drawn from one sample of a study of cytomegalovirus exposure and HLA in healthy donors. Profiled with immunoSEQ multiplex PCR; TCRdb holds only in-frame clones, not every one. Of approximately 180,000 clones listed, about 80% are singletons. The sequenced sample consisted of PBMCs. The receptor set was obtained from a man between 18 and 29 years old in good health and CMV-seronegative. Each CDR3 is given without its conserved first and last residue. D genes are given only for firm matches. Where a row states a size, it is once, few, many or the class of an expanded clone; other rows omit it.

TRBV7-9 | . | . | SSSLALPDEQF
TRBV28 | TRBD2 | . | ASSFLAGLQETQY
TRBV2 | . | . | ASSREWDYNEQF
TRBV19 | TRBD2 | . | ASSRTPASGRGTGELF
TRBV5-8 | TRBD1 | . | ASSLGQGRSYNSPLH
TRBV15 | TRBD1 | . | ATSRDDRGEEKLF
TRBV30 | . | . | AWSVRENEKLF
TRBV7-9 | . | many | ASKQGFAEAF
TRBV19 | . | . | GGRGPTIFMNTEAF
TRBV25-1 | . | once | ASSWGGTEAF
TRBV2 | TRBD2 | . | ASKEPGLAY
TRBV7-3 | . | . | ASSFTGTHSYNEQF
TRBV27 | . | . | ASSLFLGAGYEQY
TRBV5-8 | . | . | ASSLQGWGYT
TRBV7-3 | TRBD1 | . | ASNGQGAGNEQF
TRBV5-1 | TRBD1 | . | ASSSGQGNQPQH
TRBV20-1 | . | . | SARLGETQY
TRBV4-1 | . | . | ASSPSLGGATQY
TRBV29-1 | . | . | SVEGRSTDTQY
TRBV9 | TRBD1 | . | ASSPHRTGDYEQY
TRBV4-3 | TRBD2 | . | ASSHGLAGGPTDTQY
TRBV13 | TRBD1 | . | ASSLGQGAANYGYT
TRBV5-4 | . | once | ASSQALRGPSNTEAF
TRBV13 | . | few | ASSLGQAVNEQF
TRBV2 | TRBD1 | . | ASSFSPTGPKETQY
TRBV5-4 | TRBD1 | . | ASSLLLGQGSGELF
TRBV7-6 | . | few | ASSLEFSNTEAF
TRBV5-4 | TRBD2 | . | ASSGVGTSVLKTQY
TRBV28 | TRBD2 | few | ASSLPKRTSGIRELYEQY
TRBV5-1 | . | few | ASSLRGETQY
TRBV6-5 | . | . | ASSYSRSPRVETQY
TRBV7-8 | . | . | ASTPGGGLPGEQF
TRBV28 | . | . | ASSFAGNTEAF
TRBV28 | TRBD2 | . | ASSLERASGSPDTQY
TRBV7-9 | TRBD1 | . | ASNRQGRGEQY
TRBV15 | . | once | ATSGGGQAGGLEGYT
TRBV7-9 | TRBD1 | . | SSSSGQGAREKLF
TRBV18 | . | . | ASSPPGGRNTGELF
TRBV9 | . | . | ASSVAGTPGTGELF
TRBV7-9 | . | . | ASSARPSFYGYT
TRBV6-1 | TRBD1 | . | ASRTGPDTGELF
TRBV15 | . | . | ATSRDSSTGMNTEAF
TRBV11-2 | TRBD2 | . | ASSWGTSGIYEQY
TRBV19 | . | once | ASKLGVGYGYT
TRBV5-1 | . | . | ASSTGPDPGYEQY
TRBV9 | TRBD2 | . | ASSGGGGMDIQY
TRBV27 | TRBD1 | once | ASSLTGGHSPLH
TRBV7-9 | . | . | ASSLRTGQETQY
TRBV11-3 | TRBD2 | once | ASSLVVASGQETQY
TRBV7-2 | TRBD1 | . | ASGTGMNTEAF
TRBV10-3 | TRBD1 | . | AISESTGEIRNTIY
TRBV2 | TRBD2 | once | ASTQRASGSYEQY
TRBV5-1 | . | few | ASSLVWSVNTEAF
TRBV7-9 | . | . | ASSPERREDNYGYT
TRBV5-6 | . | . | ASSSAGGAGELF
TRBV2 | TRBD2 | . | ASRVAGAYNEQF
TRBV7-9 | TRBD1 | . | ASSLGDRGPRT
TRBV5-4 | TRBD2 | few | ASSLGLAGPFSYEQY
TRBV10-3 | . | . | AISESRVGSNQPQH